This T cell receptor beta chain was profiled in a study of blood T cell repertoires in COVID-19. This CDR3 comprises 15 residues. Germline CDR1 LNHNV, CDR2 YYDKDF (reference sequence). V was cut by 0 bases and J by 6 bases, with 15 bases left in between. The method was immunoSEQ multiplex PCR; TCRdb's version includes in-frame clones alone and lacks a portion of them. The data contain about 76,000 clones, around nine tenths of them singletons. Sequencing used peripheral blood. The sequence came from a woman older than 75 with active or convalescent COVID-19. The gene calls are TRBV15 and TRBJ2-7, with D possibly TRBD2 on 5 matching bases. CDR3 DNA sequence: TGTGCCACCAGCAGAGACGGACTTAACGGAGCCGAGCAGTACTTC. Translating it yields CATSRDGLNGAEQYF.